Shown below are 5 T cell receptor beta chains from a single sample sequenced in a study of post-analysis software for immune sequencing data. Study observations and caveats: When patients were compared with controls, a handful of TRBV segments were more frequent, TRBV5-6, TRBV5-1 and TRBV20-1 among them.

These receptors lack a known antigen. Prepared TCR beta cDNA libraries contained unique molecular identifiers. TCRdb processed the PCR reads anew with MiXCR; each CDR3 protein has one entry. This sample has roughly 170,000 distinct CDR3 sequences, with approximately 28% found just once. The sequencing input was blood. Receptors were obtained from a girl aged 5-17 years with multiple sclerosis.

Comments on this clonotype: This may be a read error, as it is one base from a much larger clone. The chain joins TRBV27 to TRBJ2-1, with 7 bases aligning to TRBD2. TRBJ2-7 explains the end of the DNA better; the J call may be wrong. From germline, CDR1 is MNHEY and CDR2 SMNVEV (reference sequence). This CDR3 has 15 residues. CDR3 loop: CASSWGGSLYNEQYF. The CDR3 DNA reads as TGTGCCAGCAGTTGGGGCGGGAGTCTGTACAATGAGCAGTACTTC.

The chain combines TRBV7-2 with TRBJ2-5; no clear D. The DNA matches TRBJ2-7 better at its end, which makes the J call doubtful. Looked up from germline, CDR1 is SGHTA and CDR2 is FQGNSA. The CDR3 totals 15 residues. DNA for the CDR3: TGTGCCAGCAGCTTAGGGCCCGCCAGGTCCGACGAGCAGTACTTC. Its protein product is CASSLGPARSDEQYF.

Ten or more counts support this clonotype. The chain is built from TRBV4-1 and TRBJ2-7, with no clear D. V was trimmed by 1 base and J by 0 bases, leaving 4 bases between them. CDR3 length: 13 residues. Germline V CDR1 and CDR2: MGHRA, YSYEKL. The CDR3 is CASSQGPSYEQYF. DNA of the CDR3: TGCGCCAGCAGCCAAGGACCCTCCTACGAGCAGTACTTC.

Concerning this clonotype: Sequence at one end of the junction differs from germline and may be a read error. This chain uses TRBV3-1 with TRBJ2-3; 10 nucleotides match TRBD2. Germline V lookup: CDR1 LGHDT, CDR2 YNNKEL (reference sequence). This CDR3 region has 21 residues. The CDR3 DNA follows: TGTGCCAGCAGCCAAGAGGGAGGGCTAGCGGGAGCCACGGGAGGCACAGGTACGCAGTATTTT. Its protein product is CASSQEGGLAGATGGTGTQYF.

Many counts were recorded for this clonotype. The V and J genes are TRBV12-3 or TRBV12-4 and TRBJ2-1, with 7 bases identical to TRBD1. V shed 1 base and J 3 bases; nucleotides not matched to a gene: 6. The CDR3 covers 16 residues. The CDR3 sequence: CASSLDWDRNYNEQFF. DNA for the CDR3: TGTGCCAGCAGTTTAGATTGGGACAGAAACTACAATGAGCAGTTCTTC.